This TCR beta chain was identified during a study of shared clonotypes between healthy human individuals. Study-level background: In total, the donors were two women and a few men aged 18 to 49.

This CDR3 comprises 13 residues. V lost 5 bases and J 2 bases, leaving 10 bases between the germline ends. CDR1 SGHTA and CDR2 FQGTGA come from the germline V gene. This table comes from immunoSEQ multiplex PCR, and its TCRdb copy is limited to in-frame clones, with some not included. Of more than 450,000 clones in the sample, around 74% were seen once. The study used about 100 million PBMCs per unsorted sample for genomic DNA. The source is a woman between 40 and 50 years old in good health. Some clones in this sample may be carry-over from other donors' samples. This chain connects TRBV7-3 to TRBJ2-7; no reliable D call. Sequencing was carried out using PBMCs. The CDR3 reads CASSHGSPYEQYF. CDR3 sequence (DNA): TGTGCCAGCAGCCACGGAAGCCCCTACGAGCAGTACTTC.